The sequence of this TCR beta chain was determined in a study of blood T cell repertoires in COVID-19. Study-wide background: Samples representing acute and convalescent COVID-19 were sourced from the United States, Italy and Spain. In each case, the material was cDNA or gDNA derived from T cells, B-cell-depleted T cells, or PBMCs.

In the authors' workflow: Reference gene primer amplification yielded estimated nucleated cell counts. The repertoire was sequenced with immunoSEQ multiplex PCR; TCRdb's copy has only in-frame clones and lacks some. V and J calls and clone size are as listed in that table; D and trimming were resolved from the DNA. The data show about 210,000 clones, approximately 83% seen once. V was trimmed by 2 bases and J by 5 bases, leaving 15 bases between them. Germline V gene data show CDR1 as SGHTA and CDR2 as FQGNSA. CDR3 length equals 15 residues. This chain links TRBV7-2 with TRBJ1-2, with D possibly being TRBD1 (5 bases). The source material was peripheral blood. The TCR was taken from a woman aged 40-49 years with active or convalescent COVID-19. The CDR3 sequence: CASSLFGGGLYGYTF. The CDR3 DNA is TGTGCCAGCAGCTTATTTGGGGGAGGACTTTATGGCTACACCTTC.